The next 19 T cell receptor beta chains were all read from a single sample in a study of CD8+ T cells in alopecia areata. Sequencing templates came from extracted RNA that was reverse transcribed into cDNA. Clones were sequenced by immunoSEQ multiplex PCR, and TCRdb holds only the in-frame ones, with some missing. The data hold around 12,000 clones, with more than 50% observed a single time. Punch biopsies of lesional scalp, plus peripheral blood, were taken from alopecia areata patients. What was sequenced was skin. These receptors all come from a human donor with alopecia areata.

This clone was observed a handful of times. This chain connects TRBV6-6 to TRBJ2-3; 7 positions agree with TRBD1. With V trimmed by 6 bases and J by 4 bases, 7 bases remained unmatched. From germline, CDR1 is MNHNY and CDR2 SVGAGI (reference sequence). The CDR3 spans 14 residues. The CDR3 nucleotides are TGTGCCAGCAGCATAGGGACAGACTCAGATACGCAGTATTTT. This codes for CASSIGTDSDTQYF.

J is TRBJ2-1 and V is TRBV7-2; D ambiguous. CDR1 and CDR2 from the germline V gene are SGHTA and FQGNSA. The CDR3 is 15 residues long. V shed 1 base and J shed 2 bases, with 9 bases lying between them. This CDR3 reads CASSLEAVPYNEQFF. The CDR3 DNA reads as TGTGCCAGCAGCTTAGAGGCAGTACCCTACAATGAGCAGTTCTTC. Drawing the rest from reference TRBV7-2 and TRBJ2-1, the complete variable domain is GAGVSQSPSNKVTEKGKDVELRCDPISGHTALYWYRQSLGQGLEFLIYFQGNSAPDKSGLPSDRFSAERTGGSVSTLTIQRTQQEDSAVYLCASSLEAVPYNEQFFGPGTRLTVL.

V usage is TRBV19 and J usage is TRBJ2-6; 9 bases are a match to TRBD1. CDR1 and CDR2 (germline): LNHDA, SQIVND (reference sequence). The CDR3 contains 17 residues. J was trimmed by 0 bases and V by 5 bases; bases with no gene match: 5. In nucleotides, the CDR3 is TGTGCCAGTAGTGGACAGGGGCAATTCTCTGGGGCCAACGTCCTGACTTTC. Translation gives CASSGQGQFSGANVLTF.

The gene calls are TRBV30 and TRBJ1-1, with D possibly being TRBD1 (6 bases). V lost 0 bases and J lost 11, with 16 bases in between. Germline CDR1 reads GTSNPN; CDR2 reads SVGIG (reference sequence). The CDR3 spans 13 residues. CDR3 sequence (DNA): TGTGCCTGGAGTGTTTCGGCTGGGGGCATTGCTTTCTTT. Residues: CAWSVSAGGIAFF.

A few counts support this clone. Distinct nucleotide sequences in the sample also encode this CDR3. This rearrangement joins TRBV18 to TRBJ2-2; D unclear. This CDR3 has 13 residues. V lost 1 base, J lost 3 bases, and 3 bases lay in between. Germline lookup yields CDR1 KGHSH and CDR2 LQKENI. CDR3 in DNA: TGTGCCAGCTCACCACGAGACACCGGGGAGCTGTTTTTT. Its protein product is CASSPRDTGELFF.

This rearrangement joins TRBV30 to TRBJ2-1; perhaps TRBD1 as D (5 bases). Germline loops: CDR1 GTSNPN, CDR2 SVGIG (reference sequence). V was shortened by 2 bases and J by 2 bases, with 10 bases between the two germline ends. CDR3 length: 14 residues. This CDR3 reads CAWSWQGAYNEQFF. The CDR3 region has the DNA TGTGCCTGGAGTTGGCAGGGTGCCTACAATGAGCAGTTCTTC. The full variable domain, in which reference TRBV30 and TRBJ2-1 provide the parts outside the CDR3, is SQTIHQWPATLVQPVGSPLSLECTVEGTSNPNLYWYRQAAGRGLQLLFYSVGIGQISSEVPQNLSASRPQDRQFILSSKKLLLSDSGFYLCAWSWQGAYNEQFFGPGTRLTVL.

V gene TRBV29-1 combines with J gene TRBJ2-7; 10 nucleotides match TRBD1. Germline V CDR1 and CDR2: SQVTM, ANQGSEA. This CDR3 contains 15 residues. J was trimmed by 3 bases and V by 3 bases; bases with no gene match: 8. Here the CDR3 reads CSVESPRTGGYEQYF. DNA of the CDR3: TGCAGCGTTGAGTCTCCTCGGACAGGGGGCTACGAGCAGTACTTC.

The chain uses TRBV12-5 and TRBJ2-3; no clear D gene. The germline CDR1 and CDR2 sequences are LGHNT and FRNRAP. Trimming took 5 bases from V and 1 from J, leaving 13 bases between them. The CDR3 has 15 amino acids. The CDR3 DNA is TGTGCTAGTGGTCCTTACCCGATAGGCACAGATACGCAGTATTTT. Its protein is CASGPYPIGTDTQYF. Combining the CDR3 with reference TRBV12-5 and TRBJ2-3 gives the whole variable domain DARVTQTPRHKVTEMGQEVTMRCQPILGHNTVFWYRQTMMQGLELLAYFRNRAPLDDSGMPKDRFSAEMPDATLATLKIQPSEPRDSAVYFCASGPYPIGTDTQYFGPGTRLTVL.

This clone is labeled medium-sized. The chain carries TRBV18 and TRBJ2-7, with D possibly TRBD1 on 6 matching bases. Germline CDR1 KGHSH, CDR2 LQKENI. Trimming took 5 bases from V and 3 from J, leaving 14 bases between them. The CDR3 spans 14 residues. In DNA form, the CDR3 reads TGTGCCAGCTCATCGGAACAGGGAATCTACGAGCAGTACTTC. Its protein is CASSSEQGIYEQYF.

V gene TRBV27 combines with J gene TRBJ1-2, with 7 nucleotides matching TRBD1. This CDR3 is built from 16 residues. CDR1 and CDR2 (germline): MNHEY, SMNVEV (reference sequence). The J segment lost 0 bases and the V segment lost 6 bases, leaving 10 bases of the junction unmatched. This CDR3 reads CASSFTGTAPNYGYTF. As DNA, the CDR3 is TGTGCCAGCAGCTTTACCGGGACAGCTCCTAACTATGGCTACACCTTC.

This clone was counted only a few times. The chain is built from TRBV5-8 and TRBJ1-5; D unclear. CDR3 size: 11 residues. Germline V CDR1 and CDR2: SGHTS, YDEGEE. V lost 1 base and J lost 13, with 9 bases in between. As DNA, the CDR3 is TGTGCCAGCAGCTTGTTGGGCGGACAGCATTTT. This gives the protein CASSLLGGQHF.

The chain is built from TRBV10-3 and TRBJ2-2; unclear D gene. This CDR3 comprises 15 residues. Germline lookup yields CDR1 ENHRY and CDR2 SYGVKD. The ends were cut back, 6 bases at V and 4 bases at J, with 15 bases in the middle. The CDR3 DNA is TGTGCCATCAGCGTCACATCGGCGCCCACCGGGGAGCTGTTTTTT. This gives the protein CAISVTSAPTGELFF.

This chain connects TRBV27 to TRBJ2-5; 10 positions agree with TRBD2. The ends lost 5 bases at V and 3 bases at J; junction bases unmatched: 12. Germline V gene sequence: CDR1 MNHEY, CDR2 SMNVEV (reference sequence). This CDR3 has 17 amino acids. The CDR3 reads CASSGLGLAGEEETQYF. CDR3 DNA sequence: TGTGCCAGCAGTGGTCTGGGGCTAGCGGGAGAAGAAGAGACCCAGTACTTC.

This clone was observed once. The V call is TRBV7-3, the J call TRBJ1-1; D is possibly TRBD1 (6 bases). CDR1 is SGHTA, CDR2 FQGTGA, per germline. The CDR3 runs to 15 residues. Trimming left V 2 bases short and J 1 base short, with 11 bases between. In nucleotides, the CDR3 is TGTGCCAGCAGCTTACTGGGGGCTCAGAACACTGAAGCTTTCTTT. Its protein product is CASSLLGAQNTEAFF.

The rearrangement uses TRBV4-2 and TRBJ1-1; 7 nucleotides line up with TRBD1. V shed 1 base and J 0 bases; nucleotides not matched to a gene: 11. The CDR3 loop spans 18 amino acids. Per the germline V gene, CDR1 is LGHNA and CDR2 is YNFKEQ. The CDR3 region has the DNA TGTGCCAGCAGCCAAGGAGGCACAACGGGACAGATGAACACTGAAGCTTTCTTT. Protein sequence: CASSQGGTTGQMNTEAFF.

This clone rates as medium-sized. This chain uses TRBV18 with TRBJ2-7; a weak D match, TRBD1 (6 bases). This CDR3 has 11 residues. V was cut by 6 bases and J by 6 bases, with 9 bases left in between. Germline V gene data show CDR1 as KGHSH and CDR2 as LQKENI. CDR3 sequence (DNA): TGTGCCAGCTCCCGCAGGGGCGAGCAGTACTTC. Its translation is CASSRRGEQYF.

The chain links TRBV10-3 to TRBJ1-2; D uncertain. The CDR3 is 12 amino acids. Germline V gene sequence: CDR1 ENHRY, CDR2 SYGVKD. Trimming left V 3 bases short and J 6 bases short, with 8 bases between. This chain's CDR3 is CAISDFGDGYTF. The CDR3, as DNA: TGTGCCATCAGTGACTTCGGGGATGGCTACACCTTC.

This clone was detected a few times. V and J are TRBV7-8 and TRBJ2-1; the D gene is possibly TRBD1 (5 bases). The germline V gene encodes CDR1 SGHVS and CDR2 FQNEAQ. V was cut by 5 bases and J by 0 bases, with 14 bases left in between. The CDR3 has 16 residues. This CDR3 is CASSAYRFSSYNEQFF. The CDR3 nucleotides are TGTGCCAGCAGCGCATACAGGTTTAGCTCCTACAATGAGCAGTTCTTC. The whole variable domain, filled in from reference TRBV7-8 and TRBJ2-1, reads GAGVSQSPRYKVAKRGQDVALRCDPISGHVSLFWYQQALGQGPEFLTYFQNEAQLDKSGLPSDRFFAERPEGSVSTLKIQRTQQEDSAVYLCASSAYRFSSYNEQFFGPGTRLTVL.

The gene calls are TRBV19 and TRBJ2-1, with a tentative D call TRBD2 (5 bases). This CDR3 comprises 13 residues. Trimming left V 5 bases short and J 3 bases short, with 8 bases between. The germline V gene encodes CDR1 LNHDA and CDR2 SQIVND (reference sequence). CDR3 sequence reads: CASSELGYNEQFF. The CDR3 bases are TGTGCCAGTAGTGAACTAGGCTACAATGAGCAGTTCTTC.